The next 2 T cell receptor beta chains were all read from a single sample in a study of blood T cell repertoires in COVID-19. Measured with immunoSEQ multiplex PCR; TCRdb has only the in-frame clones, and not every one. The data contain about 220,000 clones, approximately 81% of them singletons. The source material was peripheral blood. Receptors were obtained from a woman older than 75 with acute or convalescent COVID-19.

The table lists this clone with a few counts. The chain couples TRBV19 to TRBJ2-2; D call uncertain. There are 17 residues in the CDR3. V lost 4 bases, J lost 0 bases, and 15 bases lay in between. Germline CDR1 and CDR2: LNHDA and SQIVND (reference sequence). This chain's CDR3 is CASSSLMRVSNTGELFF. The DNA for the CDR3 is TGTGCCAGTAGTAGCCTAATGAGAGTATCGAACACCGGGGAGCTGTTTTTT.

Only one count was recorded for this clone. This chain joins TRBV5-1 and TRBJ2-1; 10 nucleotides align to TRBD2. With 8 bases clipped from V and 8 bases from J, the junction kept 13 bases outside the gene matches. Germline V gene sequence: CDR1 SGHRS, CDR2 YFSETQ. The CDR3 sequence is 15 residues long. The CDR3 DNA reads TGCGCCAGTACTCTGGGATTAGCGGGGGGCGATGAGCAGTTCTTC. It codes for CASTLGLAGGDEQFF.